This TCR beta chain originates from a study of OX40 agonist ivuxolimab in advanced cancers. About the study: Of mixed ages from about 20 to 90 and averaging about 60 years, the group was roughly 85% male. Study-wide findings and caveats: Averaging showed that CD8+ T cells had more expanded clones than CD4+ did. In the expanded peripheral T cells, antigen specificity was never determined.

This CDR3 has 15 amino acids. V was pared by 3 bases and J by 5 bases, with 16 bases between. Germline values: CDR1 SEHNR, CDR2 FQNEAQ (reference sequence). This clone is a singleton in its sample. What it binds is not known. This table comes from immunoSEQ multiplex PCR, and its TCRdb copy is limited to in-frame clones, with some not included. The profile covers 60,000 to 65,000 clones, with 85% appearing a single time and around 3% taken by the ten largest. Autoimmune disease history or systemic immunosuppression led to patient exclusion. The chain recombines TRBV7-9 with TRBJ1-2; possibly TRBD1 for D (5 bases). Material: CD4+ or CD8+ T cells sorted from blood, obtained in a trial of the OX40 agonist ivuxolimab. This clonotype originated in an adult with an advanced solid tumor such as melanoma, head and neck, liver or kidney cancer. CDR3 bases: TGTGCCAGCAGCTTCGCGGCAGGGCCTCTTTATGGCTACACCTTC. Residues: CASSFAAGPLYGYTF.